These 16 T cell receptor beta chains were all obtained from the same sample, sequenced in a study of spatial heterogeneity in lung cancer (dated by TCRdb to 2018 to 2020). This specimen's time point label, per the study, means: sample taken at primary tumor resection. On the study overall, not on this receptor specifically: The tumor nonsynonymous mutation count correlated with the number of expanded intratumoral alpha and beta TCRs.

Library generation was performed with 5' RACE. Reads for this sample came from a NextSeq 500. The public reads were quality trimmed at Q25 with fastp and then assembled into clones with MiXCR by TCRdb, keeping productive beta chains. Entries are consolidated by CDR3 protein sequence, retaining the most common genes and DNA. Present in this sample are about 10,000 distinct CDR3 sequences, 12% of which were seen just once. Jointly, the top ten make up approximately 12% of the sample. No cognate antigen is known for these TCRs. This material consisted of lung tumor tissue, taken at surgery. These receptor sequences come from a female donor with early-stage non-small cell lung cancer.

In this sample, this clonotype turned up many times. The V gene is TRBV29-1, the J gene TRBJ2-2; D is undetermined. The germline CDR1 and CDR2 sequences are SQVTM and ANQGSEA. The CDR3 consists of 11 residues. With 6 bases removed from V and 2 bases from J, the gap between germline ends came to 4 bases. The DNA for the CDR3 is TGCAGCGTCCGAAACACCGGGGAGCTGTTTTTT. Its translation: CSVRNTGELFF.

This clonotype was counted at least ten times. The V and J genes are TRBV5-1 and TRBJ2-2, with D possibly matching TRBD1 (6 bases). The CDR3 loop spans 18 amino acids. V lost 0 bases and J lost 4, with 19 bases in between. Germline values: CDR1 SGHRS, CDR2 YFSETQ. The chain's CDR3 is CASSLGLQGLGSTGELFF. In DNA, the CDR3 is TGCGCCAGCAGCTTGGGTCTACAGGGCCTCGGATCCACCGGGGAGCTGTTTTTT.

This clonotype was recorded at least ten times. The gene calls are TRBV27 and TRBJ1-2; D is undetermined. V was clipped by 0 bases and J by 7 bases, with 15 bases between them. The germline V gene has CDR1 MNHEY and CDR2 SMNVEV (reference sequence). This CDR3 is built from 15 residues. CDR3 bases: TGTGCCAGCAGTTTATCAGCGGGTGAACTCTCTGGCTACACCTTC. Protein: CASSLSAGELSGYTF.

By frequency in the sample, this clonotype is medium-sized. The chain uses TRBV29-1 and TRBJ2-3; possibly TRBD2 for D (5 bases). CDR3 length: 13 amino acids. From germline, CDR1 is SQVTM and CDR2 ANQGSEA. The V and J ends lost 4 bases and 4 bases respectively, with 12 bases between them. CDR3 in amino acids: CSVAVKGADTQYF. The CDR3 DNA is TGCAGCGTTGCTGTAAAGGGAGCAGATACGCAGTATTTT.

By share, this clonotype counts as medium-sized. This chain links TRBV6-2 or TRBV6-3 with TRBJ2-7, with TRBD1 matching over 9 bases. The CDR3 totals 16 residues. The ends lost 0 bases at V and 6 bases at J; junction bases unmatched: 9. Germline lookup yields CDR1 MNHEY and CDR2 SVGEGT. The CDR3 DNA reads TGTGCCAGCAGTTACTCCGGGGGACAGGGACACTCCGAGCAGTACTTC. Translation gives CASSYSGGQGHSEQYF.

This clonotype was seen repeatedly, ten times or more. The chain links TRBV5-1 to TRBJ1-4; D ambiguous. Germline CDR1 reads SGHRS; CDR2 reads YFSETQ. CDR3 length equals 15 residues. The V end lost 0 bases, the J end lost 6 bases, and 12 bases lay between the germline ends. The CDR3 DNA sequence: TGCGCCAGCAGCTTGGATCGGCCCTCCGATGAAAAACTGTTTTTT. It codes for CASSLDRPSDEKLFF.

This clonotype came up a few times. The CDR3 spells CASSQGDRPYNEQFF. CDR3 DNA: TGTGCCAGCAGCCAGGGGGACAGGCCCTACAATGAGCAGTTCTTC. The V and J genes are TRBV5-8 and TRBJ2-1; 8 bases match TRBD1. V trimming: 4 bases; J trimming: 2 bases; junction bases outside the gene matches: 5. The CDR3 loop spans 15 amino acids. Germline V gene data show CDR1 as SGHTS and CDR2 as YDEGEE.

The gene calls are TRBV10-3 and TRBJ2-1; 13 bases are shared with TRBD2. V shed 2 bases and J 7 bases; nucleotides not matched to a gene: 5. This CDR3 spans 16 amino acids. The germline V gene has CDR1 ENHRY and CDR2 SYGVKD. The DNA for the CDR3 is TGTGCCATCAGTGAGGGCCCGGGACTAGCGGGGAATGAGCAGTTCTTC. Translation: CAISEGPGLAGNEQFF.

This clonotype counts as medium-sized. The chain combines TRBV20-1 with TRBJ1-6, with a tentative D call TRBD1 (6 bases). The CDR3 totals 15 residues. The germline V gene encodes CDR1 DFQATT and CDR2 SNEGSKA (reference sequence). With 5 bases removed from V and 9 bases from J, the gap between germline ends came to 20 bases. Here the CDR3 reads CSAPKGQGLSSPLHF. CDR3 DNA sequence: TGCAGTGCTCCTAAAGGGCAGGGGTTAAGTTCACCCCTCCACTTT.

The rearrangement links TRBV11-2 to TRBJ2-5; the D call may be TRBD1 or TRBD2 (7 bases each). CDR1 and CDR2 from the germline V gene are SGHAT and FQNNGV. This CDR3 has 15 amino acids. V lost 2 bases and J 2 bases, leaving 12 bases between the germline ends. The CDR3 protein is CASSLQGGIQETQYF. CDR3 coding DNA: TGTGCCAGCAGCTTACAGGGGGGGATTCAAGAGACCCAGTACTTC.

By proportion, this clonotype is medium-sized. The chain has TRBV6-5 and TRBJ2-6; D remains unclear. Germline CDR1 is MNHEY and CDR2 is SVGAGI. The CDR3 spans 15 residues. V was shortened by 4 bases and J by 0 bases, with 7 bases between the two germline ends. The CDR3, as DNA: TGTGCCAGCAGTTTACATATCTCTGGGGCCAACGTCCTGACTTTC. This encodes CASSLHISGANVLTF.

This clonotype was recorded many times. The CDR3 DNA reads TGTGCCAGCAGTCAAGGAGTAACTGAAGCTTTCTTT. This sequence encodes CASSQGVTEAFF. The V and J genes are TRBV6-2 or TRBV6-3 and TRBJ1-1, with D uncertain. The germline V gene has CDR1 MNHEY and CDR2 SVGEGT. The CDR3 extends over 12 amino acids. Trimming shortened V by 5 bases and J by 5 bases, and 9 bases separated the two germline ends.

This clonotype was seen ten or more times. V is TRBV7-9 and J is TRBJ2-6; D gene ambiguous. This CDR3 region has 15 residues. The germline gives CDR1 SEHNR, CDR2 FQNEAQ (reference sequence). V lost 5 bases and J lost 0, with 8 bases in between. The CDR3 coding sequence is TGTGCCAGCAGCGCGGTGAACTCTGGGGCCAACGTCCTGACTTTC. Amino acid sequence: CASSAVNSGANVLTF.

This clonotype came up many times. The rearrangement links TRBV20-1 to TRBJ2-5, with TRBD2 matching 8 bases. CDR3 size: 15 residues. Germline CDR1 reads DFQATT; CDR2 reads SNEGSKA (reference sequence). Trimming at V came to 6 bases and at J to 5 bases, leaving 14 bases not matched to a gene. In nucleotides, the CDR3 is TGCAGTGCGGTAGTGAGCGGGAGTGAGTCGGAGACCCAGTACTTC. Translation gives CSAVVSGSESETQYF.

This clonotype qualifies as medium-sized (0.01 to 0.1%). The V and J genes are TRBV6-6 and TRBJ2-7; the D gene could be TRBD1 or TRBD2 (5 bases each). Germline V CDR1 and CDR2: MNHNY, SVGAGI (reference sequence). Trimming left V 6 bases short and J 6 bases short, with 12 bases between. The CDR3 sequence is 12 residues long. The CDR3 sequence: CASRSGALEQYF. CDR3 nucleotides: TGTGCCAGCAGATCCGGGGCGCTCGAGCAGTACTTC.

The chain is built from TRBV3-1 and TRBJ2-7, with D perhaps matching TRBD1 (7 bases). V dropped 5 bases and J dropped 2 bases, with 19 bases sitting between them. The germline V gene encodes CDR1 LGHDT and CDR2 YNNKEL (reference sequence). The CDR3 runs 16 residues. The DNA of the CDR3 is TGTGCCAGCAGCGCAGGGGGGCCTCGGAGGACCTACGAGCAGTACTTC. It specifies CASSAGGPRRTYEQYF.